The following is a TCR beta chain sequence with its context. The data are from a study of T cell changes during pregnancy in multiple sclerosis. TCRdb keeps only in-frame clones here, not all; method: immunoSEQ multiplex PCR. Of over 45,000 clones in the sample, 85% to 95% were seen once. Germline CDR1 reads SGHRS; CDR2 reads YFSETQ. The CDR3 consists of 19 residues. V lost 4 bases, J lost 5 bases, and 13 bases stayed unmatched. The source is a female donor in good health, enrolled as a control in a pregnancy study. This chain joins TRBV5-1 and TRBJ2-1; 15 nucleotides agree with TRBD2. The sample here was CD4+ T cells from peripheral blood mononuclear cells, taken in the second trimester of pregnancy. CDR3 loop: CASSTAGTSGRYWDNEQFF. CDR3 in DNA: TGCGCCAGCAGCACTGCCGGGACTAGCGGGAGGTACTGGGACAATGAGCAGTTCTTC.